This T cell receptor (beta chain) was found in a study of monozygotic twins with inflammatory bowel disease. TCRdb re-called the 5' RACE reads and catalogs CDR3 proteins one per entry, DNA excluded. The clone table shows 120,000 to 150,000 distinct CDR3 sequences, with the ten largest holding under 2.5%. This CDR3 has 17 amino acids. Germline V gene data show CDR1 as MNHEY and CDR2 as SVGAGI. Sequenced input: blood. This TCR came from a human donor with ulcerative colitis or Crohn's disease, or a healthy co-twin of an affected twin (not recorded which). This chain uses TRBV6-5 with TRBJ1-6. CDR3 residues: CASSYKIGPQRGSPLHF.